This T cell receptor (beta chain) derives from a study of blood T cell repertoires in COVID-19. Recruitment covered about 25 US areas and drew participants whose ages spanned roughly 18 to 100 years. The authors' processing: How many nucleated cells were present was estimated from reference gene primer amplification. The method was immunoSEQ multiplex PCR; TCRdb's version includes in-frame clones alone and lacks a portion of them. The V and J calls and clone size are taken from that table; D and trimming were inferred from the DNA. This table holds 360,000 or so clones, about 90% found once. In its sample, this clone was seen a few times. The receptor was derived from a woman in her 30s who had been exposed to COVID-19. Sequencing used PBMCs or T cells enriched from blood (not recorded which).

The CDR3 spells CASSPSTSRQNTEAFF. CDR3 coding DNA: TGCGCCAGCAGCCCAAGTACCTCGAGGCAGAACACTGAAGCTTTCTTT. The chain is built from TRBV5-1 and TRBJ1-1; no firm D call. The CDR3 extends over 16 amino acids. Looked up from germline, CDR1 is SGHRS and CDR2 is YFSETQ. V was pared by 4 bases and J by 1 base, with 17 bases between.